The clone carrying this T cell receptor beta chain was recorded once. CDR1 SGDLS and CDR2 YYNGEE come from the germline V gene. There are 14 residues in the CDR3. With 4 bases clipped from V and 6 bases from J, the junction kept 4 bases outside the gene matches. This record comes from a study of blood T cell repertoires in COVID-19. Study in general: The cDNA or gDNA used as material had been derived from T cells, B-cell-depleted T cells, or PBMCs.

The protocol was immunoSEQ multiplex PCR, while the TCRdb copy is restricted to in-frame clones and leaves out a portion. This table has roughly 160,000 clones, around four fifths appearing once. This TCR was recovered from a woman aged 80 or over with COVID-19, enrolled during active disease. Material for sequencing was peripheral blood. The V gene is TRBV9, the J gene TRBJ2-1, with 10 bases lining up with TRBD2. The CDR3 nucleotides are TGTGCCAGCAGCCCACGGACTAGCGGCAATGAGCAGTTCTTC. Its protein is CASSPRTSGNEQFF.